The entry that follows covers one T cell receptor (beta chain) sequence. Authors' data handling: Cell counts per sample came from amplifying reference gene primers. TCRdb's table, derived via immunoSEQ multiplex PCR, lists solely in-frame clones and lacks some. V and J calls and clone size follow that table, whereas D and trimming were derived from the DNA. Of some 93,000 clones listed, 70% to 85% are singletons. Germline V gives CDR1 SGHVS, CDR2 FNYEAQ. This CDR3 is 16 amino acids long. With 4 bases clipped from V and 2 bases from J, the junction kept 9 bases outside the gene matches. The data were taken from a study of blood T cell repertoires in COVID-19. Study overall: Acute and convalescent COVID-19 specimens originated in the United States, Italy and Spain. Nucleic acid was either cDNA or gDNA, and it came from T cells, B-cell-depleted T cells, or PBMCs.

V and J are TRBV7-6 and TRBJ2-3, with 7 positions matching TRBD2. The sequenced sample was peripheral blood. The receptor was derived from a man between 65 and 85 years old with acute or convalescent COVID-19. The CDR3 sequence: CASSSRAGVSTDTQYF. The CDR3 nucleotides read TGTGCCAGCAGCTCTAGGGCGGGGGTTTCCACAGATACGCAGTATTTT.